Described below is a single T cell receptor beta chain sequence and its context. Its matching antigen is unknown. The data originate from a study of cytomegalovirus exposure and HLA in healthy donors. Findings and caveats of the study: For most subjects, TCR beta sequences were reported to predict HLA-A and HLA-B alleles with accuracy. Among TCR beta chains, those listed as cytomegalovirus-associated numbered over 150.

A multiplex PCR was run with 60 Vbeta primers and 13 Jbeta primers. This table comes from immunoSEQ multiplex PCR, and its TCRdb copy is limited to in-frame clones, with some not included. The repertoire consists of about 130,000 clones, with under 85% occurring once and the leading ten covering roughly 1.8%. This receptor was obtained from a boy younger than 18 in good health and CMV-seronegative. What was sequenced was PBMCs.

This chain's CDR3 is CASSSTVSYNEQFF. As DNA, the CDR3 is TGTGCCAGCAGCTCGACTGTCTCCTACAATGAGCAGTTCTTC. The chain employs TRBV5-6 and TRBJ2-1; D gene uncertain. This CDR3 has 14 amino acids. With 3 bases removed from V and 0 bases from J, the gap between germline ends came to 7 bases. Germline CDR1 reads SGHDT; CDR2 reads YYEEEE.